Reported below is one TCR beta chain. The antigen is unknown. The sample originates from a study of post-analysis software for immune sequencing data. Study-level information: There were relapsing-remitting, secondary progressive and progressive-relapsing multiple sclerosis among the disease courses included.

Carried by the TCR beta cDNA libraries were unique molecular identifiers. T cells numbering roughly 0.85 to 11 million yielded 500,000 to 550,000 cDNA molecules. In TCRdb, the PCR reads were re-called with MiXCR into one record per CDR3 protein. The repertoire holds 350,000 to 500,000 distinct CDR3 sequences, with roughly 40% as singletons. Broader study findings: In patients, TRBV5-6, TRBV5-1 and TRBV20-1 belonged to five TRBV segments found more frequently than in controls. Compared with controls, patients showed significantly lower normalized Chao1 diversity.

Per germline, CDR1 SGHRS and CDR2 YFSETQ. The CDR3 consists of 16 residues. Deletions cut 0 bases from V and 4 bases from J, with 14 bases between. Material for sequencing was blood. This sequence was found in a girl aged 2-9 years with multiple sclerosis. The chain employs TRBV5-1 and TRBJ2-4, with D perhaps assigned TRBD1 or TRBD2 (5 bases each). The CDR3 DNA is TGCGCCAGCAGCTTGGACGGGGCGAGGGGTAAAAACATTCAGTACTTC. Its protein product is CASSLDGARGKNIQYF.